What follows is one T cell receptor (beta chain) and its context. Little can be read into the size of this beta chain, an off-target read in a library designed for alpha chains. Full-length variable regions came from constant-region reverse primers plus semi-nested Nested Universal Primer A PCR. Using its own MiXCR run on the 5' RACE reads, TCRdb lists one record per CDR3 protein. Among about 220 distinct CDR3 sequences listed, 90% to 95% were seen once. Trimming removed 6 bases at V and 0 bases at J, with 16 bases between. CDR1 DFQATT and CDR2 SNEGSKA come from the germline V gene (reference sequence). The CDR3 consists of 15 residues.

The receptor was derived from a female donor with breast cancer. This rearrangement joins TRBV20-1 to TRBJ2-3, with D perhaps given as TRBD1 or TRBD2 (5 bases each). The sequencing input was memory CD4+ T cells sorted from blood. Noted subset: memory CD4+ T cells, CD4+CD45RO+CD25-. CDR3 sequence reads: CSASGTIISTDTQYF. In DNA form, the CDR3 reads TGCAGTGCGTCCGGGACCATCATTAGCACAGATACGCAGTATTTT.